The 31 T cell receptor beta chains presented below share a single source sample, sequenced in a study of vaccination and CD4 T cells after COVID-19. Regarding treatment: approximately nine-day PBMC culture with coronavirus spike peptide pools or control peptides (ViraFEST assay). The antigens for these receptors are not known. An Oncomine TCR Beta short-read assay was used to sequence the DNA from cultured CD4+ T cells. TCRdb independently ran MiXCR on the PCR reads; one entry per CDR3 protein. The data show about 30,000 distinct CDR3 sequences, less than 80% seen once. This sample comprised CD4+ T cells from blood, cultured in vitro, obtained after SARS-CoV-2 vaccination. The receptors shown here come from a human donor who received a COVID-19 vaccine.

The rearrangement joins TRBV20-1 to TRBJ2-3, with 10 bases aligning to TRBD2. The CDR3 has 16 residues. The V gene's germline CDR1 is DFQATT and CDR2 SNEGSKA (reference sequence). The ends lost 6 bases at V and 3 bases at J; junction bases unmatched: 12. The CDR3 spells CSARRPSGGWTDTQYF. In DNA form, the CDR3 reads TGCAGTGCCCGAAGGCCTAGCGGGGGTTGGACAGATACGCAGTATTTT.

The chain combines TRBV30 with TRBJ1-1; D unclear. The germline V and J ends were trimmed by 2 bases and 0 bases, with 7 bases remaining between them. Germline V CDR1 and CDR2: GTSNPN, SVGIG (reference sequence). The CDR3 spans 13 residues. This chain's CDR3 is CAWSHDMNTEAFF. In nucleotides, the CDR3 is TGTGCCTGGAGTCACGACATGAACACTGAAGCTTTCTTT.

J is TRBJ1-1 and V is TRBV6-1; D might be TRBD1 (6 bases). There are 14 residues in the CDR3. Germline V gene lookup returns CDR1 MNHNS and CDR2 SASEGT. Trimming removed 4 bases from V and 4 bases from J, with 13 bases in between. The CDR3 DNA reads as TGTGCCAGCAGTGTTAGTCAGACAGGCACTGAAGCTTTCTTT. Translation: CASSVSQTGTEAFF.

This clonotype was detected a few times. The CDR3 DNA reads TGTGCCAGCAGCACGCTCTCGGGGGGGCCGGACAATGAGCAGTTCTTC. Translation: CASSTLSGGPDNEQFF. The V and J genes are TRBV27 and TRBJ2-1; 8 bases are a match to TRBD2. This CDR3 has 16 amino acids. Germline CDR1 and CDR2: MNHEY and SMNVEV (reference sequence). Trimming removed 6 bases from V and 5 bases from J; junction bases left unmatched: 12.

This rearrangement joins TRBV29-1 to TRBJ1-2; a possible D gene is TRBD1 (6 bases). The V and J ends lost 6 bases and 6 bases respectively, with 8 bases between them. The germline V gene encodes CDR1 SQVTM and CDR2 ANQGSEA. This CDR3 has 10 amino acids. CDR3 nucleotides: TGCAGCGTAGGGGGAAATGGCTACACCTTC. Translation: CSVGGNGYTF.

This clonotype was seen more than once but under ten times. The gene calls are TRBV11-2 and TRBJ2-3; D unresolved. Germline loops: CDR1 SGHAT, CDR2 FQNNGV. The V and J ends lost 4 bases and 5 bases respectively, with 7 bases between them. This CDR3 is built from 12 residues. The CDR3 loop is CASSWALDTQYF. CDR3 DNA: TGTGCCAGCAGCTGGGCCCTAGATACGCAGTATTTT.

V gene TRBV4-2 combines with J gene TRBJ1-2; D is uncertain. The CDR3 consists of 15 residues. Germline lookup yields CDR1 LGHNA and CDR2 YNFKEQ. V shed 0 bases and J shed 3 bases, with 11 bases lying between them. CDR3 coding DNA: TGTGCCAGCAGCCAAGATCGGCGGGCTGACTATGGCTACACCTTC. Protein sequence: CASSQDRRADYGYTF.

The CDR3: CASGPQGWAKNIQYF. The DNA of the CDR3 is TGTGCTAGTGGTCCACAGGGGTGGGCCAAAAACATTCAGTACTTC. The chain combines TRBV12-5 with TRBJ2-4; 7 nucleotides align to TRBD1. Germline loops: CDR1 LGHNT, CDR2 FRNRAP. V trimming: 5 bases; J trimming: 1 base; junction bases outside the gene matches: 5. CDR3 length equals 15 residues.

This chain connects TRBV24-1 to TRBJ1-2, with D perhaps matching TRBD1 (5 bases). The germline CDR1 and CDR2 sequences are KGHDR and SFDVKD. The CDR3 extends over 16 amino acids. The V gene lost 3 bases and the J gene lost 4 bases, with 17 bases spanning the gap. CDR3 sequence reads: CATSDGRGQGRYGYTF. The CDR3 DNA reads as TGTGCCACCAGTGATGGGAGGGGCCAAGGTCGCTATGGCTACACCTTC.

V usage is TRBV20-1 and J usage is TRBJ2-1, with TRBD2 matching over 10 bases. Per germline, CDR1 DFQATT and CDR2 SNEGSKA (reference sequence). The CDR3 extends over 14 amino acids. V shed 2 bases, J shed 4 bases, and the junction held 2 bases outside the gene matches. This chain's CDR3 is CSARPAGGYNEQFF. In DNA, the CDR3 is TGCAGTGCTAGACCAGCGGGGGGGTACAATGAGCAGTTCTTC.

The chain joins TRBV7-2 to TRBJ2-7; 7 bases are shared with TRBD2. The germline V gene encodes CDR1 SGHTA and CDR2 FQGNSA. Trimming took 8 bases from V and 6 from J; bases not matched to a gene: 13. The CDR3 sequence is 14 residues long. The CDR3 reads CASRPPGGLLEQYF. The DNA of the CDR3 is TGTGCCAGCCGACCTCCGGGGGGATTGCTCGAGCAGTACTTC.

The chain uses TRBV9 and TRBJ1-3, with TRBD1 matching over 9 bases. This CDR3 contains 16 residues. The germline CDR1 and CDR2 sequences are SGDLS and YYNGEE. With V trimmed by 0 bases and J by 4 bases, 5 bases remained unmatched. The DNA for the CDR3 is TGTGCCAGCAGCGTAGCAGGACAGGGGTTCGGAAACACCATATATTTT. Its protein is CASSVAGQGFGNTIYF.

V usage is TRBV12-3 or TRBV12-4 and J usage is TRBJ2-1; 7 nucleotides match TRBD1. This CDR3 has 14 amino acids. V shed 3 bases and J 1 base; nucleotides not matched to a gene: 0. CDR3 sequence (DNA): TGTGCCAGCAGTTTGGACAGGTCCTACAATGAGCAGTTCTTC. Its translation is CASSLDRSYNEQFF.

The gene calls are TRBV10-3 and TRBJ2-1; TRBD2 aligns across 9 bases. The CDR3 covers 16 residues. Germline CDR1 is ENHRY and CDR2 is SYGVKD. After removal of 3 bases from V and 7 bases from J, the junction contained 10 bases not matched to a gene. The CDR3 here is CAISDGFSGGRNEQFF. For the CDR3, the DNA is TGTGCCATCAGTGATGGTTTTAGCGGGGGACGGAATGAGCAGTTCTTC.

The chain combines TRBV6-1 with TRBJ2-2, with no clear D. The germline V gene has CDR1 MNHNS and CDR2 SASEGT. Trimming cost V 2 bases and J 1 base, with 11 bases left between them. The CDR3 sequence is 16 residues long. This CDR3 reads CASSEHLQLNTGELFF. For the CDR3, the DNA is TGTGCCAGCAGTGAACACCTCCAATTGAACACCGGGGAGCTGTTTTTT.

V usage is TRBV6-5 and J usage is TRBJ1-2; D is undetermined. The germline CDR1 and CDR2 sequences are MNHEY and SVGAGI. V was trimmed by 3 bases and J by 0 bases, leaving 11 bases between them. This CDR3 is built from 15 residues. The CDR3 DNA follows: TGTGCCAGCAGTTATTCTATTGACGCTAACTATGGCTACACCTTC. Protein: CASSYSIDANYGYTF.

The chain carries TRBV5-5 and TRBJ2-3; 12 bases match TRBD2. The germline V gene has CDR1 SGHKS and CDR2 YYEKEE (reference sequence). The V gene end was trimmed by 3 bases and the J gene end by 0 bases; junction bases not matched to a gene: 2. This CDR3 spans 16 amino acids. CDR3 bases: TGTGCCAGCAGCTACGGGACTAGCGGGAGCACAGATACGCAGTATTTT. Its translation: CASSYGTSGSTDTQYF.

The V gene is TRBV7-2, the J gene TRBJ1-6, with 7 bases aligning to TRBD1. With 5 bases clipped from V and 8 bases from J, the junction kept 6 bases outside the gene matches. The CDR3 sequence is 14 residues long. The germline CDR1 and CDR2 sequences are SGHTA and FQGNSA. In nucleotides, the CDR3 is TGTGCCAGCAGCCCTGACAGGGAGGATTCACCCCTCCACTTT. Protein product: CASSPDREDSPLHF. Supplemented by reference TRBV7-2 and TRBJ1-6, the full variable domain reads GAGVSQSPSNKVTEKGKDVELRCDPISGHTALYWYRQSLGQGLEFLIYFQGNSAPDKSGLPSDRFSAERTGGSVSTLTIQRTQQEDSAVYLCASSPDREDSPLHFGNGTRLTVT.

The chain recombines TRBV29-1 with TRBJ1-1; no reliable D call. V gave up 4 bases and J gave up 0 bases, with 9 bases separating them. The CDR3 is 13 residues long. CDR1 and CDR2 from the germline V gene are SQVTM and ANQGSEA. The CDR3 protein is CSVVARLNTEAFF. The CDR3, as DNA: TGCAGCGTTGTTGCAAGATTGAACACTGAAGCTTTCTTT. Combining the CDR3 with reference TRBV29-1 and TRBJ1-1 gives the whole variable domain SAVISQKPSRDICQRGTSLTIQCQVDSQVTMMFWYRQQPGQSLTLIATANQGSEATYESGFVIDKFPISRPNLTFSTLTVSNMSPEDSSIYLCSVVARLNTEAFFGQGTRLTVV.

This rearrangement joins TRBV7-2 to TRBJ2-1, with unresolved D. This CDR3 spans 11 amino acids. Germline loops: CDR1 SGHTA, CDR2 FQGNSA. Trimming took 3 bases from V and 6 from J, leaving 3 bases between them. In nucleotides, the CDR3 is TGTGCCAGCAGCTTTAGCAATGAGCAGTTCTTC. As protein: CASSFSNEQFF.

This clonotype was counted only a few times. An end of the junction does not agree with germline; a read error may underlie this. The chain combines TRBV5-3 with TRBJ1-1, with a tentative D call TRBD1 (5 bases). TRBV5-3 is noted as an ORF with a role that remains uncertain. The CDR3 is made up of 15 amino acids. As DNA, the CDR3 is TGTGCCAGCAGCTTGTCCGCCAGGGCGATCTCTGAAGCTTTCTTT. Translation: CASSLSARAISEAFF.

This clonotype was found a few times. V and J are TRBV19 and TRBJ1-5, with 8 positions matching TRBD1. Per germline, CDR1 LNHDA and CDR2 SQIVND (reference sequence). CDR3 length equals 16 residues. V lost 7 bases to trimming and J lost 1 base; unmatched junction nucleotides: 9. Here the CDR3 reads CASKDREGRSNQPQHF. The CDR3 region has the DNA TGTGCCAGTAAGGACAGGGAAGGTAGGAGCAATCAGCCCCAGCATTTT.

In this sample, this clonotype turned up a few times. The chain links TRBV20-1 to TRBJ2-7; D is perhaps TRBD1 (5 bases). Germline CDR1 DFQATT, CDR2 SNEGSKA (reference sequence). The germline V and J ends were trimmed by 2 bases and 0 bases, with 11 bases remaining between them. The CDR3 consists of 14 residues. In nucleotides, the CDR3 is TGCAGTGCTAGAAGACAGATAAACTCCTACGAGCAGTACTTC. Translated: CSARRQINSYEQYF.

The rearrangement joins TRBV7-2 to TRBJ1-3; D ambiguous. The CDR3 sequence is 16 residues long. Trimming removed 2 bases at V and 4 bases at J, with 15 bases between. Germline V gives CDR1 SGHTA, CDR2 FQGNSA. The CDR3 region has the DNA TGTGCCAGCAGCTTATATCGGGGTCTCTCCGGAAACACCATATATTTT. Residues: CASSLYRGLSGNTIYF.

In nucleotides, the CDR3 is TGTGCCAGCAGTGATATAAGGCTGCCCCATAAGCAGTTCTTC. Translation gives CASSDIRLPHKQFF. The chain combines TRBV6-1 with TRBJ2-1; D remains ambiguous. Trimming took off 3 bases at V and 11 bases at J, with 17 bases between the two ends. This CDR3 comprises 14 residues. From germline, CDR1 is MNHNS and CDR2 SASEGT.

The rearrangement links TRBV20-1 to TRBJ2-5, with D perhaps matching TRBD1 or TRBD2 (6 bases each). The germline V and J ends were trimmed by 0 bases and 3 bases, with 14 bases remaining between them. Germline lookup yields CDR1 DFQATT and CDR2 SNEGSKA (reference sequence). This CDR3 comprises 15 residues. DNA for the CDR3: TGCAGTGCTAGAGATCTCTTGGGGGGCGAAGAGACCCAGTACTTC. Protein sequence: CSARDLLGGEETQYF.

The chain couples TRBV6-4 to TRBJ2-5; perhaps TRBD1 as D (6 bases). Trimming stripped 5 bases from V and 5 bases from J, with 18 bases between. This CDR3 is built from 15 residues. CDR1 is MRHNA, CDR2 SNTAGT, per germline. CDR3: CASSPDSPLEETQYF. The CDR3 bases are TGTGCCAGCAGTCCGGACAGTCCTCTCGAGGAGACCCAGTACTTC.

DNA of the CDR3: TGTGCCTGGAGTGTGGTCTCTGGCGGGGAGCTGTTTTTT. This sequence encodes CAWSVVSGGELFF. The chain has TRBV30 and TRBJ2-2; no clear D. This CDR3 has 13 amino acids. Germline CDR1 reads GTSNPN; CDR2 reads SVGIG (reference sequence). Trimming took off 0 bases at V and 7 bases at J, with 9 bases between the two ends.

The chain joins TRBV5-1 to TRBJ1-1; maybe TRBD1 (6 bases). Germline V gene lookup returns CDR1 SGHRS and CDR2 YFSETQ. This CDR3 spans 16 amino acids. V was shortened by 3 bases and J by 1 base, with 16 bases between the two germline ends. The CDR3 DNA follows: TGCGCCAGCAGCTCCTCGTTTGGGACAAAGAACACTGAAGCTTTCTTT. It translates to CASSSSFGTKNTEAFF.

V gene TRBV2 combines with J gene TRBJ1-5, with TRBD1 matching over 8 bases. Per the germline V gene, CDR1 is SNHLY and CDR2 is FYNNEI. This CDR3 is built from 14 residues. V shed 6 bases, J shed 3 bases, and the junction held 4 bases outside the gene matches. The CDR3 here is CASRTTGDNQPQHF. The DNA for the CDR3 is TGTGCCAGCAGAACGACAGGGGACAATCAGCCCCAGCATTTT.

This clonotype was seen only a few times. The V and J genes are TRBV29-1 and TRBJ1-1; maybe TRBD1 (6 bases). The V gene lost 7 bases and the J gene lost 0 bases, with 18 bases spanning the gap. From germline, CDR1 is SQVTM and CDR2 ANQGSEA. The CDR3 sequence is 15 residues long. Here the CDR3 DNA reads TGCAGCGCCGTGGGCAGGGGAGGGTTGAACACTGAAGCTTTCTTT. This translates into CSAVGRGGLNTEAFF.